One sample yielded the 9 T cell receptor beta chains listed below, sequenced in a study of shared clonotypes between healthy human individuals. Clones were sequenced by immunoSEQ multiplex PCR, and TCRdb holds only the in-frame ones, with some missing. The sample has 2.5 million or so clones; 90% to 95% are singletons. Sequenced sample: naive CD4+ T cells sorted from blood. Subset in this sample: CD45RA+ positively selected. These receptors were taken from a man younger than 30 in good health.

The chain couples TRBV6-1 to TRBJ1-5, with D possibly being TRBD1 (6 bases). V dropped 5 bases and J dropped 7 bases, with 15 bases sitting between them. The CDR3 is 14 amino acids. Germline CDR1 reads MNHNS; CDR2 reads SASEGT. The CDR3 protein is CASSTQGRWQPQHF. The CDR3 bases are TGTGCCAGCAGTACTCAGGGGAGGTGGCAGCCCCAGCATTTT.

This chain connects TRBV4-1 to TRBJ2-2; 7 bases match TRBD2. The V and J ends lost 3 bases and 0 bases, in that order; junction bases with no gene match: 1. The germline CDR1 and CDR2 sequences are MGHRA and YSYEKL. CDR3 size: 15 residues. The CDR3 bases are TGCGCCAGCAGCCACAGCGGGGCGAACACCGGGGAGCTGTTTTTT. This translates into CASSHSGANTGELFF.

A remark on this clone: The identical CDR3 is also encoded by other nucleotide sequences in the sample. The rearrangement joins TRBV19 to TRBJ2-7, with D possibly matching TRBD2 (5 bases). Trimming shortened V by 5 bases and J by 4 bases, and 12 bases separated the two germline ends. This CDR3 is built from 13 residues. Germline CDR1 and CDR2: LNHDA and SQIVND (reference sequence). The CDR3 spells CASSLRTGYEQYF. The CDR3 DNA is TGTGCCAGTAGTTTAAGGACTGGTTACGAGCAGTACTTC.

The V call is TRBV30, the J call TRBJ2-1; 10 bases line up with TRBD2. This CDR3 region has 13 residues. V shed 4 bases, J shed 15 bases, and the junction held 12 bases outside the gene matches. Germline V lookup: CDR1 GTSNPN, CDR2 SVGIG (reference sequence). The CDR3 nucleotides are TGTGCCTGGACCGGGGGTAGCGGGAGGTTCGCGTTCTTC. Its translation is CAWTGGSGRFAFF.

The chain has TRBV19 and TRBJ2-5; 7 bases map to TRBD1. The CDR3 consists of 17 residues. Germline V gene sequence: CDR1 LNHDA, CDR2 SQIVND (reference sequence). The J segment lost 5 bases and the V segment lost 3 bases, leaving 15 bases of the junction unmatched. The CDR3 here is CASSIGTDLGPGETQYF. CDR3 DNA: TGTGCCAGTAGTATCGGGACAGACCTTGGGCCGGGGGAGACCCAGTACTTC.

The chain has TRBV21-1 and TRBJ1-5; the table's D call, TRBD1, was not checked against the DNA. TRBV21-1 constitutes a pseudogene. The CDR3 extends over 17 amino acids. CDR3: CASSKEGQAVSNQPQHF. CDR3 coding DNA: TGTGCCAGCAGCAAGGAGGGACAGGCGGTTAGCAATCAGCCCCAGCATTTT.

This clone was seen more than once but under ten times. The chain links TRBV6-5 to TRBJ1-6; D unclear. Germline V gene sequence: CDR1 MNHEY, CDR2 SVGAGI. The CDR3 extends over 15 amino acids. Trimming pared 2 bases from V and 9 bases from J, leaving 14 bases between. Here the CDR3 reads CASSYDVKTSSPLHF. CDR3 coding DNA: TGTGCCAGCAGTTACGACGTTAAAACGAGTTCACCCCTCCACTTT.

J is TRBJ2-7 and V is TRBV4-3, with 13 positions matching TRBD2. V gave up 4 bases and J gave up 5 bases; unmatched junction bases: 2. This CDR3 is 14 amino acids long. The V gene's germline CDR1 is LGHNA and CDR2 YSLEER. CDR3 residues: CASSRTSGSDEQYF. CDR3 DNA sequence: TGCGCCAGCAGCCGGACTAGCGGGAGTGACGAGCAGTACTTC.

The V and J genes are TRBV5-4 and TRBJ2-3; TRBD2 aligns across 7 bases. CDR1 and CDR2 (germline): SGHNT, YYREEE (reference sequence). The CDR3 totals 14 residues. Unmatched junction bases numbered 6, after V lost 3 bases and J lost 5 bases. As DNA, the CDR3 is TGTGCCAGCAGCTGGGACTACGGGGAAGATACGCAGTATTTT. Protein sequence: CASSWDYGEDTQYF. Supplemented by reference TRBV5-4 and TRBJ2-3, the full variable domain reads ETGVTQSPTHLIKTRGQQVTLRCSSQSGHNTVSWYQQALGQGPQFIFQYYREEENGRGNFPPRFSGLQFPNYSSELNVNALELDDSALYLCASSWDYGEDTQYFGPGTRLTVL.